The present T cell receptor beta chain was sequenced within a study of blood T cell repertoires in COVID-19. About the research overall: In each case, the material was cDNA or gDNA derived from T cells, B-cell-depleted T cells, or PBMCs.

The germline gives CDR1 DFQATT, CDR2 SNEGSKA (reference sequence). The ends were cut back, 3 bases at V and 7 bases at J, with 7 bases in the middle. The CDR3 is 11 residues long. In the study's own analysis: Researchers report that nucleated cell counts were estimated from reference gene primer amplification. Profiling relied on immunoSEQ multiplex PCR, and the TCRdb table lists in-frame clones only, not all of them. Clone size and the V and J calls come from that table; the DNA yielded D and trimming. Among more than 80,000 clones, more than 75% were seen once, and the ten largest hold 4% to 5.5%. The sequence was obtained from a man between 35 and 55 years old with acute or convalescent COVID-19. Sequenced sample: peripheral blood. The rearrangement joins TRBV20-1 to TRBJ2-1; D is perhaps TRBD2 (5 bases). CDR3 sequence (DNA): TGCAGTGCTAGCCCGGGAAATGAGCAGTTCTTC. Amino acids: CSASPGNEQFF.